Shown below are 7 T cell receptor beta chains from a single sample sequenced in a study of cytomegalovirus exposure and HLA in healthy donors. Primers for the PCR totalled 60 Vbeta and 13 Jbeta. Profiled with immunoSEQ multiplex PCR; TCRdb holds only in-frame clones, not every one. The sample consists of approximately 97,000 clones, just under 80% of them appearing once. Sequencing input: PBMCs. Source of these receptors: a woman in her thirties or forties in good health and CMV-seropositive.

J is TRBJ2-2 and V is TRBV27; maybe TRBD2 (6 bases). Germline CDR1 MNHEY, CDR2 SMNVEV (reference sequence). This CDR3 is 15 amino acids long. Trimming cost V 0 bases and J 2 bases, with 7 bases left between them. CDR3 nucleotides: TGTGCCAGCAGTTTATCGGGGGGAAACACCGGGGAGCTGTTTTTT. It is translated as CASSLSGGNTGELFF.

This clone was seen just once. V usage is TRBV2 and J usage is TRBJ2-1; 9 bases match TRBD2. V lost 6 bases, J lost 4 bases, and 10 bases stayed unmatched. Germline V CDR1 and CDR2: SNHLY, FYNNEI. This CDR3 contains 16 residues. CDR3 sequence reads: CASRYTSGLLYNEQFF. The CDR3 DNA is TGTGCCAGCAGGTATACTAGCGGGCTGTTATACAATGAGCAGTTCTTC.

J is TRBJ2-2 and V is TRBV25-1; TRBD2 matches 7 bases. The CDR3 extends over 17 amino acids. Germline V gene data show CDR1 as MGHDK and CDR2 as SYGVNS. The V and J ends lost 0 bases and 4 bases, in that order; junction bases with no gene match: 8. Written as DNA, the CDR3 is TGTGCCAGCAGTGAATATGAGGGAGGGCGGAGCACCGGGGAGCTGTTTTTT. This codes for CASSEYEGGRSTGELFF. Drawing the rest from reference TRBV25-1 and TRBJ2-2, the complete variable domain is EADIYQTPRYLVIGTGKKITLECSQTMGHDKMYWYQQDPGMELHLIHYSYGVNSTEKGDLSSESTVSRIRTEHFPLTLESARPSHTSQYLCASSEYEGGRSTGELFFGEGSRLTVL.

Here the CDR3 reads CASSLWTQGGYTF. CDR3 DNA: TGTGCCAGCAGCCTCTGGACCCAGGGGGGCTACACCTTC. The chain carries TRBV11-2 and TRBJ1-2; tentatively, D is TRBD1 (6 bases). The V end was cut by 5 bases, the J end by 8 bases, with 15 bases between. Germline V gene data show CDR1 as SGHAT and CDR2 as FQNNGV. The CDR3 covers 13 residues. The variable domain in full, with the rest retrieved from reference TRBV11-2 and TRBJ1-2, is EAGVAQSPRYKIIEKRQSVAFWCNPISGHATLYWYQQILGQGPKLLIQFQNNGVVDDSQLPKDRFSAERLKGVDSTLKIQPAKLEDSAVYLCASSLWTQGGYTFGSGTRLTVV.

V gene TRBV29-1 combines with J gene TRBJ1-1; D remains ambiguous. Germline CDR1 and CDR2: SQVTM and ANQGSEA. The CDR3 has 16 amino acids. The germline V and J ends were trimmed by 1 base and 4 bases, with 19 bases remaining between them. The CDR3 DNA reads as TGCAGCGTTGAAGTATCAAAAGCTATCGGTATCACTGAAGCTTTCTTT. Translated, it gives CSVEVSKAIGITEAFF.

The chain joins TRBV7-6 to TRBJ2-7; a weak D match, TRBD1 (6 bases). This CDR3 is 15 amino acids long. The germline V gene has CDR1 SGHVS and CDR2 FNYEAQ. Trimming took 1 base from V and 2 from J, leaving 12 bases between them. CDR3 DNA sequence: TGTGCCAGCAGCTTAGAGCCAACAGGGCCCTACGAGCAGTACTTC. Its protein is CASSLEPTGPYEQYF.

This clone has only a few counts. V usage is TRBV6-6 and J usage is TRBJ2-3; TRBD1 aligns across 7 bases. The length of the CDR3 is 15 residues. From germline, CDR1 is MNHNY and CDR2 SVGAGI (reference sequence). The V and J ends lost 5 bases and 3 bases, in that order; junction bases with no gene match: 8. The CDR3 region is CASSNRGSATDTQYF. For the CDR3, the DNA is TGTGCCAGCAGTAACAGGGGTTCTGCAACAGATACGCAGTATTTT.